This TCR beta chain was profiled in a study of shared T cell receptors in the human thymus. Measured with immunoSEQ multiplex PCR; TCRdb has only the in-frame clones, and not every one. Of about 660,000 clones in the sample, around 87% were seen once. The CDR3 is made up of 21 amino acids. Trimming removed 1 base at V and 0 bases at J, with 25 bases between. The germline gives CDR1 MGHRA, CDR2 YSYEKL. A further study also used this sample, focusing on human thymus T cells.

The specimen was thymocytes. V gene TRBV4-1 combines with J gene TRBJ1-3; D is possibly TRBD1 (6 bases). The source is a boy younger than two with a congenital heart defect. CDR3 residues: CASSQAPTGKLLTTSGNTIYF. Here the CDR3 DNA reads TGCGCCAGCAGCCAAGCCCCAACAGGGAAACTGCTAACCACCTCTGGAAACACCATATATTTT.